Listed below are T cell receptor beta chains from one sample, sequenced in a study of blood T cell repertoires in COVID-19. Here immunoSEQ multiplex PCR was the method, and the copy in TCRdb shows in-frame clones only, minus some. The table includes hundreds of thousands of clones, 88% detected once. The sample consisted of PBMCs or T cells enriched from blood (not recorded which). These receptors originate from a woman aged 30 to 39 who had recovered from COVID-19. CDR3s include the opening cysteine and the closing phenylalanine or tryptophan. Fields, in order: clone size, D gene, V gene, J gene, CDR3 DNA, CDR3 protein. D genes are given only for firm matches. A row's size may be missing; if present it is once, few, many or a size class.

clone size: .; D gene: .; V gene: TRBV7-6; J gene: TRBJ2-7; CDR3 DNA: TGTGCCAGCAGCTTATACTTCACGGGCCAGGGTTCCTACGAGCAGTACTTC; CDR3 protein: CASSLYFTGQGSYEQYF
clone size: .; D gene: TRBD1; V gene: TRBV10-3; J gene: TRBJ1-5; CDR3 DNA: TGTGCCATCAGTGAACTAGACAGGGGCAATCAGCCCCAGCATTTT; CDR3 protein: CAISELDRGNQPQHF
clone size: .; D gene: .; V gene: TRBV12-2; J gene: TRBJ2-7; CDR3 DNA: TGTGCAAGTCGCTTTGTAGGTAGCGGGTACGAGCAGTACTTC; CDR3 protein: CASRFVGSGYEQYF
clone size: .; D gene: .; V gene: TRBV5-1; J gene: TRBJ1-4; CDR3 DNA: TGCGCCAGCAGTCATCAGGGTACGGAGGAAAAACTGTTTTTT; CDR3 protein: CASSHQGTEEKLFF
clone size: .; D gene: TRBD1; V gene: TRBV19; J gene: TRBJ1-6; CDR3 DNA: TGTGCCAGTAGTACCCGGACAGGACCACACTCACCCCTCCACTTT; CDR3 protein: CASSTRTGPHSPLHF
clone size: once; D gene: TRBD1; V gene: TRBV3-1/TRBV3-2; J gene: TRBJ2-1; CDR3 DNA: TGTGCCAGCAGCCAAGAGCGACGACAGGGGAACAATGAGCAGTTCTTC; CDR3 protein: CASSQERRQGNNEQFF
clone size: .; D gene: TRBD1; V gene: TRBV18; J gene: TRBJ1-6; CDR3 DNA: TGTGCCAGCTCTCCGGACAGGGGAGTCTCTTCACCCCTCCACTTT; CDR3 protein: CASSPDRGVSSPLHF
clone size: .; D gene: TRBD1; V gene: TRBV9; J gene: TRBJ1-6; CDR3 DNA: TGTGCCAGCAGCGTAGGGACAGGGCAGTCACCCCTCCACTTT; CDR3 protein: CASSVGTGQSPLHF
clone size: .; D gene: .; V gene: TRBV14; J gene: TRBJ2-3; CDR3 DNA: TGTGCCAGCAGCCAAGGTCAAACGGGCACAGATACGCAGTATTTT; CDR3 protein: CASSQGQTGTDTQYF
clone size: .; D gene: TRBD1; V gene: TRBV9; J gene: TRBJ1-3; CDR3 DNA: TGTGCCAGCAGCGTAGGTGGGACAGCGAGCTCTGGAAACACCATATATTTT; CDR3 protein: CASSVGGTASSGNTIYF
clone size: once; D gene: .; V gene: TRBV7-9; J gene: TRBJ2-3; CDR3 DNA: TGTGCCAGCAGCTTAGAAGGGGCAGCAGATACGCAGTATTTT; CDR3 protein: CASSLEGAADTQYF
clone size: .; D gene: .; V gene: TRBV7-9; J gene: TRBJ1-1; CDR3 DNA: TGTGCCAGCAGCTTAGAGGCCGGGGGTGTCGGTGAAGCTTTCTTT; CDR3 protein: CASSLEAGGVGEAFF
clone size: .; D gene: .; V gene: TRBV6-5; J gene: TRBJ2-1; CDR3 DNA: TGTGCCAGCAGTTACTTCAGGGGTGAGCAGTTCTTC; CDR3 protein: CASSYFRGEQFF
clone size: .; D gene: TRBD2; V gene: TRBV7-7; J gene: TRBJ2-1; CDR3 DNA: TGTGCCAGCAGCCAATTAGCGGGAGGGTACAATGAGCAGTTCTTC; CDR3 protein: CASSQLAGGYNEQFF
clone size: .; D gene: .; V gene: TRBV5-1; J gene: TRBJ1-1; CDR3 DNA: TGCGCCAGCAGCGGAACAGGGAACCTCCCGAACACTGAAGCTTTCTTT; CDR3 protein: CASSGTGNLPNTEAFF
clone size: .; D gene: .; V gene: TRBV2; J gene: TRBJ1-2; CDR3 DNA: TGTGCCAGCAGTGGGCGAACAGAATATGGCTACACCTTC; CDR3 protein: CASSGRTEYGYTF
clone size: .; D gene: .; V gene: TRBV7-9; J gene: TRBJ1-4; CDR3 DNA: TGTGCCAGCAGCTTAGATTGGGTGGCAGACCGAGGGCATGAAAAACTGTTTTTT; CDR3 protein: CASSLDWVADRGHEKLFF
clone size: .; D gene: .; V gene: TRBV19; J gene: TRBJ2-1; CDR3 DNA: TGTGCCAGTAGTAGTAGCGTGAGCTCCTACAATGAGCAGTTCTTC; CDR3 protein: CASSSSVSSYNEQFF
clone size: .; D gene: TRBD1; V gene: TRBV18; J gene: TRBJ1-5; CDR3 DNA: TGTGCCAGCTCACCGGACAGGGGTCAGCCCCAGCATTTT; CDR3 protein: CASSPDRGQPQHF
clone size: .; D gene: .; V gene: TRBV5-1; J gene: TRBJ2-5; CDR3 DNA: TGCGCCAGCAGCTTGATGTCGACAGTTCAAGAGACCCAGTACTTC; CDR3 protein: CASSLMSTVQETQYF
clone size: once; D gene: TRBD1; V gene: TRBV18; J gene: TRBJ2-6; CDR3 DNA: TGTGCCAGCTCACCTCTTCCGCAGGGGGCTTTCCCCTTTTCTGGGGCCAACGTCCTGACTTTC; CDR3 protein: CASSPLPQGAFPFSGANVLTF
clone size: .; D gene: .; V gene: TRBV11-2; J gene: TRBJ1-6; CDR3 DNA: TGTGCCAGCAGCTTTGTGACAGGCAGAAATTCACCCCTCCACTTT; CDR3 protein: CASSFVTGRNSPLHF
clone size: once; D gene: .; V gene: TRBV28; J gene: TRBJ1-4; CDR3 DNA: TGTGCCAGCAGCCCTATAACCCTGACAGGTCGTAATGAAAAACTGTTTTTT; CDR3 protein: CASSPITLTGRNEKLFF
clone size: .; D gene: .; V gene: TRBV12-3/TRBV12-4; J gene: TRBJ1-2; CDR3 DNA: TGTGCCAGCAGTTTCGCGGTGAACTATGGCTACACCTTC; CDR3 protein: CASSFAVNYGYTF
clone size: .; D gene: .; V gene: TRBV5-1; J gene: TRBJ1-4; CDR3 DNA: TGCGCCAGCAGCTTGCCAACCGGGGGGGAGCTAACTAATGAAAAACTGTTTTTT; CDR3 protein: CASSLPTGGELTNEKLFF
clone size: .; D gene: .; V gene: TRBV3-1/TRBV3-2; J gene: TRBJ1-2; CDR3 DNA: TGTGCCAGCAGCCATACTTACAGGGAACTCTGCACCTTC; CDR3 protein: CASSHTYRELCTF
clone size: .; D gene: TRBD2; V gene: TRBV3-1/TRBV3-2; J gene: TRBJ2-1; CDR3 DNA: TGTGCCAGCAGCCGCGGACTAGCGGGAGAGGTCAATGAGCAGTTCTTC; CDR3 protein: CASSRGLAGEVNEQFF